What follows are 9 T cell receptor beta chains derived from one specimen sequenced in a study of blood T cell repertoires in COVID-19. The data were produced by immunoSEQ multiplex PCR, yet TCRdb's version contains in-frame clones alone and is incomplete. The data show hundreds of thousands of clones, 70% to 90% seen once. The material sequenced was peripheral blood. The receptors were sampled from a woman aged 30 to 39 who had recovered from COVID-19.

This chain connects TRBV7-3 to TRBJ1-2; 8 bases match TRBD1. Looked up from germline, CDR1 is SGHTA and CDR2 is FQGTGA. CDR3 length: 15 residues. Unmatched junction bases numbered 12, after V lost 5 bases and J lost 7 bases. CDR3 loop: CASSEVPGGAGGYTF. In DNA form, the CDR3 reads TGTGCCAGCAGCGAGGTCCCAGGGGGCGCGGGTGGCTACACCTTC.

V gene TRBV30 combines with J gene TRBJ1-2; 8 positions match TRBD1. From germline, CDR1 is GTSNPN and CDR2 SVGIG (reference sequence). This CDR3 spans 13 amino acids. J lost 2 bases, V lost 4 bases, and 3 bases had no gene match. The CDR3 bases are TGTGCCTGGACAGGGGGCGCCAACTATGGCTACACCTTC. Translating it yields CAWTGGANYGYTF.

The table lists this clone with a count of one. The J gene is TRBJ1-2, the V gene TRBV5-1; 7 positions match TRBD1. CDR1 SGHRS and CDR2 YFSETQ come from the germline V gene. The junction had 1 base not matched to a gene; V was cut back by 1 base and J by 4 bases. This CDR3 has 13 residues. CDR3 in amino acids: CASSLTGVYGYTF. The DNA for the CDR3 is TGCGCCAGCAGCTTGACAGGGGTCTATGGCTACACCTTC.

This clone appeared once. The chain recombines TRBV28 with TRBJ1-2; 7 bases are shared with TRBD1. Germline trimming cut 3 bases from V and 5 bases from J; bases unmatched to any gene: 12. Germline CDR1 MDHEN, CDR2 SYDVKM. The CDR3 totals 16 residues. The CDR3: CASSFLVRDSGYGYTF. CDR3 sequence (DNA): TGTGCCAGCAGTTTCCTCGTCCGGGACAGCGGATATGGCTACACCTTC.

V gene TRBV7-8 combines with J gene TRBJ1-1; D is unclear. The V gene lost 5 bases and the J gene lost 3 bases, with 13 bases spanning the gap. From germline, CDR1 is SGHVS and CDR2 FQNEAQ. The CDR3 length is 14 residues. CDR3 nucleotides: TGTGCCAGCAGCCGAGCTCGGTTTGACACTGAAGCTTTCTTT. It codes for CASSRARFDTEAFF.

V is TRBV2 and J is TRBJ2-2, with 7 bases fitting TRBD1. V dropped 3 bases and J dropped 6; count of bases not matched to a gene: 7. Germline CDR1 is SNHLY and CDR2 is FYNNEI. The CDR3 consists of 15 residues. CDR3 sequence: CASSDYIGGPGELFF. DNA of the CDR3: TGTGCCAGCAGTGATTATATAGGGGGCCCCGGGGAGCTGTTTTTT.

This rearrangement joins TRBV5-6 to TRBJ2-7, with TRBD1 as a possible D gene (7 bases). Germline loops: CDR1 SGHDT, CDR2 YYEEEE. Trimming removed 3 bases from V and 3 bases from J, with 19 bases in between. The CDR3 sequence is 16 residues long. DNA of the CDR3: TGTGCCAGCAGCTGGACCGAGGGGGGACAGCACTACGAGCAGTACTTC. Its translation is CASSWTEGGQHYEQYF. The full variable domain, completed using reference TRBV5-6 and TRBJ2-7, is DAGVTQSPTHLIKTRGQQVTLRCSPKSGHDTVSWYQQALGQGPQFIFQYYEEEERQRGNFPDRFSGHQFPNYSSELNVNALLLGDSALYLCASSWTEGGQHYEQYFGPGTRLTVT.

J is TRBJ2-1 and V is TRBV10-2; D is ambiguous. Germline CDR1 WSHSY, CDR2 SAAADI. Trimming removed 4 bases from V and 8 bases from J, with 15 bases in between. The length of the CDR3 is 14 residues. DNA for the CDR3: TGCGCCAGCAGTGCCTTAGCTAGATTCGATGAGCAGTTCTTC. Its translation: CASSALARFDEQFF.

The rearrangement joins TRBV27 to TRBJ1-5; 7 bases align to TRBD1. The CDR3 consists of 14 residues. After removal of 5 bases from V and 4 bases from J, the junction contained 5 bases not matched to a gene. Germline lookup yields CDR1 MNHEY and CDR2 SMNVEV (reference sequence). Here the CDR3 DNA reads TGTGCCAGCAGTCCACAGGGGCTTAATCAGCCCCAGCATTTT. This encodes CASSPQGLNQPQHF.